The clone carrying this T cell receptor (beta chain) showed up just once. Its antigen is unidentified. Primers included in the PCR were 60 Vbeta and 13 Jbeta primers. Here immunoSEQ multiplex PCR was the method, and the copy in TCRdb shows in-frame clones only, minus some. The data contain under 250,000 clones, 70% to 85% of them singletons. These data belong to a study of cytomegalovirus exposure and HLA in healthy donors. Whole-study results and caveats: In vitro checks showed that a few CMV-associated chains really do target CMV antigens. In a later analysis, several top co-occurrence clusters appeared linked to parvovirus B19, influenza, CMV and Epstein-Barr virus.

Healthy bone marrow donors supplied every sample. The receptor was derived from a man aged 50 to 59 in good health and CMV-seronegative. Input material: PBMCs.

The CDR3 coding sequence is TGTGCCAGCAGCAGACGGGAGGGCCGCAATGAGCAGTTCTTC. This encodes CASSRREGRNEQFF. This rearrangement joins TRBV11-2 to TRBJ2-1, with 8 bases aligning to TRBD2. Trimming removed 5 bases from V and 6 bases from J; junction bases left unmatched: 6. This CDR3 region has 14 residues. Per the germline V gene, CDR1 is SGHAT and CDR2 is FQNNGV.